The 2 T cell receptor beta chains listed next were all sequenced from one sample in a study of cytomegalovirus exposure and HLA in healthy donors. Vbeta (60) and Jbeta (13) primers were used in the PCR. Assay: immunoSEQ multiplex PCR; the TCRdb copy retains only in-frame clones and omits some. Of roughly 160,000 clones detected, approximately 75% appear once; the ten largest clones hold 3.7%. Sequencing was done on a sample of PBMCs. The receptors derive from a man between 25 and 39 years old in good health and CMV-seropositive.

V and J are TRBV5-1 and TRBJ2-5; perhaps TRBD1 as D (6 bases). The germline V and J ends were trimmed by 0 bases and 5 bases, with 17 bases remaining between them. Germline V gene sequence: CDR1 SGHRS, CDR2 YFSETQ. The CDR3 extends over 16 amino acids. CDR3 sequence: CASSLAGRGIYETQYF. The CDR3 bases are TGCGCCAGCAGCTTGGCCGGCAGGGGAATATACGAGACCCAGTACTTC. Looking up the rest from reference TRBV5-1 and TRBJ2-5 gives the full variable domain: KAGVTQTPRYLIKTRGQQVTLSCSPISGHRSVSWYQQTPGQGLQFLFEYFSETQRNKGNFPGRFSGRQFSNSRSEMNVSTLELGDSALYLCASSLAGRGIYETQYFGPGTRLLVL.

The chain links TRBV7-6 to TRBJ2-3, with D perhaps TRBD2 (5 bases). CDR1 SGHVS and CDR2 FNYEAQ come from the germline V gene. CDR3 size: 15 residues. V lost 2 bases, J lost 3 bases, and 12 bases lay in between. CDR3 nucleotides: TGTGCCAGCAGCTTATATAGCGTTGGGACAGATACGCAGTATTTT. Translation: CASSLYSVGTDTQYF. Using reference TRBV7-6 and TRBJ2-3 for the parts outside the CDR3, the full variable domain is GAGVSQSPRYKVTKRGQDVALRCDPISGHVSLYWYRQALGQGPEFLTYFNYEAQQDKSGLPNDRFSAERPEGSISTLTIQRTEQRDSAMYRCASSLYSVGTDTQYFGPGTRLTVL.